What follows is one T cell receptor beta chain and its context. Its target is unknown. Clones were read by immunoSEQ multiplex PCR, and TCRdb kept only the in-frame ones, dropping some. The data hold around 80,000 clones, with around 80% observed a single time. The sample comes from a study of OX40 agonist ivuxolimab in advanced cancers. Study overall: In this cohort, patients received ivuxolimab, an agonistic anti-OX40 (CD134) antibody. Study results and caveats: Fewer expanded clones were found on average in CD4+ than in CD8+ T cells.

V was pared by 5 bases and J by 2 bases, with 15 bases of the junction left unmatched. Germline lookup yields CDR1 SGHVS and CDR2 FQNEAQ. The CDR3 loop spans 17 amino acids. This sequence originates from an adult with an advanced solid tumor such as melanoma, head and neck, liver or kidney cancer. V gene TRBV7-8 combines with J gene TRBJ2-7, with 7 bases aligning to TRBD2. Specimen: CD4+ or CD8+ T cells sorted from blood, collected in a trial of the OX40 agonist ivuxolimab. The CDR3 loop reads CASSRLSGARSPYEQYF. The CDR3 DNA sequence: TGTGCCAGCAGCCGTTTGAGCGGGGCCCGCTCCCCCTACGAGCAGTACTTC.